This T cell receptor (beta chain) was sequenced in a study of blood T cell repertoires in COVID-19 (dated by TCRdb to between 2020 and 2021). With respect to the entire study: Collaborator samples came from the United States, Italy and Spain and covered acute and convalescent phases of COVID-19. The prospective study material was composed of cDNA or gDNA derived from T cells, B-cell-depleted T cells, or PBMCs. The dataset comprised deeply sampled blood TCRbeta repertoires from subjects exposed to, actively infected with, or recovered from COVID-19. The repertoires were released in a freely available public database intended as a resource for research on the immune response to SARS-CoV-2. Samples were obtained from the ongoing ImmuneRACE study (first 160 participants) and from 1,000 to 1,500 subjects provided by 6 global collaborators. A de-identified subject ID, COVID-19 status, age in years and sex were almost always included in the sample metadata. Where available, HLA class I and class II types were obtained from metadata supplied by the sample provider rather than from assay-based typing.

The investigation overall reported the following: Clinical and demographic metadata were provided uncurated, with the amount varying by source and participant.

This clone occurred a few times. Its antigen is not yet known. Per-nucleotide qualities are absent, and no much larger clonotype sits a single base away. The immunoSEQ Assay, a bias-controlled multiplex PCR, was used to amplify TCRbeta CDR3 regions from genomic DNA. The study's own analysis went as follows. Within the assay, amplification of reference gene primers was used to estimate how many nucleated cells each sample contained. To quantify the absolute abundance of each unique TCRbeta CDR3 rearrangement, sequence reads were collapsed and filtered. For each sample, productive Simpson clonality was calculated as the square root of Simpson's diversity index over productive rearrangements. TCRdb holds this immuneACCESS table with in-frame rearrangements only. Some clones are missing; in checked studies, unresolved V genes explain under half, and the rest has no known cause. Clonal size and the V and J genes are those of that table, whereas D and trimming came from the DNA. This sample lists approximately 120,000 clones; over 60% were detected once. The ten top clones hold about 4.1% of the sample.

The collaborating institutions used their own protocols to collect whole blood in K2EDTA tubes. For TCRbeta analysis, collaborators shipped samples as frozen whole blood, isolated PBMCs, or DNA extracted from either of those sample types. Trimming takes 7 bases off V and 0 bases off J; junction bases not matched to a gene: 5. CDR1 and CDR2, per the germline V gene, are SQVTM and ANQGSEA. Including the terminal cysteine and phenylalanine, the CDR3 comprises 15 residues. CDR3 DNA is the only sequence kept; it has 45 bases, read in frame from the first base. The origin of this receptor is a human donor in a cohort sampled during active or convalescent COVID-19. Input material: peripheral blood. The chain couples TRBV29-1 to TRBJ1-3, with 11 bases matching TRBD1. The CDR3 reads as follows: CSAGTGGTSGNTIYF. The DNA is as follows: TGCAGCGCCGGGACAGGGGGAACCTCTGGAAACACCATATATTTT.